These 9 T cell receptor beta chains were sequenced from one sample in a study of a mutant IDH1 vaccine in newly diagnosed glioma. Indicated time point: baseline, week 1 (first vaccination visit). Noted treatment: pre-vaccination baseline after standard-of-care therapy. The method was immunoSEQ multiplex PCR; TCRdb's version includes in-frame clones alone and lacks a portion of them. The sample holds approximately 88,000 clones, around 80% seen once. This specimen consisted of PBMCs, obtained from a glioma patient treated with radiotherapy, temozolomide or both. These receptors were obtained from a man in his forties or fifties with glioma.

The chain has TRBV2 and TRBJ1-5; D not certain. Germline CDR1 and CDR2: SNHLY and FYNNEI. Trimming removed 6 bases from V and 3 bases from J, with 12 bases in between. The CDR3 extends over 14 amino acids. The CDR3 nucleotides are TGTGCCAGCAGCGATTTAGGGTTCAATCAGCCCCAGCATTTT. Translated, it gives CASSDLGFNQPQHF.

The CDR3 region has the DNA TGTGCCAGCAGCTCTAGCGGGCTGGTCTACGAGCAGTACTTC. It translates to CASSSSGLVYEQYF. This sequence joins TRBV7-8 and TRBJ2-7; 8 bases agree with TRBD2. This CDR3 has 14 amino acids. V trimming: 4 bases; J trimming: 3 bases; junction bases outside the gene matches: 5. Germline CDR1 and CDR2: SGHVS and FQNEAQ.

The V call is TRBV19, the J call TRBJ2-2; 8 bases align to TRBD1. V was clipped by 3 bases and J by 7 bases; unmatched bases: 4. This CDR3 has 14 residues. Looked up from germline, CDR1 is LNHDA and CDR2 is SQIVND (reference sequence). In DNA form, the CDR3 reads TGTGCCAGTAGTATTGGGGACAGGAGCGGGGAGCTGTTTTTT. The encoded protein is CASSIGDRSGELFF.

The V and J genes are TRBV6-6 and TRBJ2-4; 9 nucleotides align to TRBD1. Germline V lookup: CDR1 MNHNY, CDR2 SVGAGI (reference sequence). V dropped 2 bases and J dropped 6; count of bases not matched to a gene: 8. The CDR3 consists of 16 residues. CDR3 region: CASSYTTGGLGNIQYF. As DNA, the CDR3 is TGTGCCAGCAGTTACACGACAGGGGGTCTTGGAAACATTCAGTACTTC.

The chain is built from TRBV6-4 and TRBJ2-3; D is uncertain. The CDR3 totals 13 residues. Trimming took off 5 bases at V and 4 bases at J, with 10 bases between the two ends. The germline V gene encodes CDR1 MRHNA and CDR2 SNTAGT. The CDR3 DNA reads TGTGCCAGCAGTCTCGACCGCGCAGATACGCAGTATTTT. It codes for CASSLDRADTQYF.

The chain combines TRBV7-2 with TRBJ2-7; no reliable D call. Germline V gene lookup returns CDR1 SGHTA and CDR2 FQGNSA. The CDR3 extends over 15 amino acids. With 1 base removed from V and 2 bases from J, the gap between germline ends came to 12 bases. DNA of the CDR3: TGTGCCAGCAGCTTAGGACGGATCCACCCCTACGAGCAGTACTTC. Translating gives CASSLGRIHPYEQYF.

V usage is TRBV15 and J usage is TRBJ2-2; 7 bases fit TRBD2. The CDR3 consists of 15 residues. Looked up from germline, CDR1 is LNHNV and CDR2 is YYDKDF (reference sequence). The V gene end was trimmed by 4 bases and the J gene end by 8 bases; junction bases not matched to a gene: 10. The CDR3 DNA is TGTGCCACCAGCATGCCACGACTAGCAACTGGGGAGCTGTTTTTT. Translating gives CATSMPRLATGELFF.

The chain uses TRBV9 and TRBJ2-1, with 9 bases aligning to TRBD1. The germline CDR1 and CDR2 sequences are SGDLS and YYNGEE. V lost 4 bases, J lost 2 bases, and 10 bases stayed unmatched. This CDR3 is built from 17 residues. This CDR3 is CASSPPTGTGTYNEQFF. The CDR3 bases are TGTGCCAGCAGCCCTCCAACCGGGACAGGGACCTACAATGAGCAGTTCTTC. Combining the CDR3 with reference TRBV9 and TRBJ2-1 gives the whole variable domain DSGVTQTPKHLITATGQRVTLRCSPRSGDLSVYWYQQSLDQGLQFLIQYYNGEERAKGNILERFSAQQFPDLHSELNLSSLELGDSALYFCASSPPTGTGTYNEQFFGPGTRLTVL.

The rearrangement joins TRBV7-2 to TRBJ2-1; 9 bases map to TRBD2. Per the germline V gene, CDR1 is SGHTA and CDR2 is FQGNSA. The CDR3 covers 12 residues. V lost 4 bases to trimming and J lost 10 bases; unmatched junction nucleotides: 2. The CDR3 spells CASSWGLAEQFF. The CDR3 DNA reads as TGTGCCAGCAGCTGGGGACTAGCCGAGCAGTTCTTC.